Presented here are 10 T cell receptor beta chains from one specimen sequenced in a study of T-cell memory formation after mild COVID-19. One entry per CDR3 protein results from TCRdb running MiXCR on the 5' RACE reads. This sample yields 250,000 to 350,000 distinct CDR3 sequences, of which 15% to 20% are seen a single time; 20% to 25% belongs to the top ten. The sequencing input was PBMCs or a T cell subset sorted from them (not recorded which). These receptor sequences come from a man younger than 35 who had mild COVID-19 (a few samples of this study predate the infection). Cell type and time point are not known.

The chain carries TRBV10-3 and TRBJ2-3, with TRBD2 identical over 12 bases. The length of the CDR3 is 14 residues. From germline, CDR1 is ENHRY and CDR2 SYGVKD. V was pared by 10 bases and J by 2 bases, with 4 bases of the junction left unmatched. For the CDR3, the DNA is TGTGCCACCGGACTAGCGGGACCCACAGATACGCAGTATTTT. It specifies CATGLAGPTDTQYF.

This clonotype appeared a few times. The rearrangement links TRBV27 to TRBJ2-3; no firm D call. Trimming took off 0 bases at V and 3 bases at J, with 7 bases between the two ends. The CDR3 consists of 14 residues. Germline V CDR1 and CDR2: MNHEY, SMNVEV (reference sequence). CDR3 coding DNA: TGTGCCAGCAGTTTATCGCTGGGAACAGATACGCAGTATTTT. Translation: CASSLSLGTDTQYF.

J is TRBJ2-3 and V is TRBV5-5; the D gene is possibly TRBD2 (5 bases). The V end lost 4 bases, the J end lost 7 bases, and 13 bases lay between the germline ends. Germline CDR1 SGHKS, CDR2 YYEKEE (reference sequence). The CDR3 has 13 residues. CDR3 DNA: TGTGCCAGCAGCCAATGGACTGCAAATACGCAGTATTTT. Its protein product is CASSQWTANTQYF.

This rearrangement joins TRBV6-2 or TRBV6-3 to TRBJ2-4; TRBD1 agrees at 10 bases. V lost 0 bases and J lost 6; bases outside the gene matches: 5. CDR1 and CDR2 from the germline V gene are MNHEY and SVGEGT. This CDR3 region has 16 residues. DNA for the CDR3: TGTGCCAGCAGTTACTCGACAGGGGGCGCCGGAAACATTCAGTACTTC. This sequence encodes CASSYSTGGAGNIQYF.

The chain carries TRBV6-5 and TRBJ1-2, with unresolved D. The V gene's germline CDR1 is MNHEY and CDR2 SVGAGI. The CDR3 covers 14 residues. V was shortened by 2 bases and J by 1 base, with 8 bases between the two germline ends. The CDR3 is CASSYNGVNYGYTF. DNA of the CDR3: TGTGCCAGCAGTTACAACGGGGTTAACTATGGCTACACCTTC.

In its sample, this clonotype was seen many times. The V gene is TRBV20-1, the J gene TRBJ1-5; D perhaps matches TRBD1 (5 bases). The CDR3 contains 14 residues. CDR1 and CDR2 (germline): DFQATT, SNEGSKA (reference sequence). V lost 2 bases and J lost 8, with 16 bases in between. CDR3 region: CSARKGAEGKPQHF. CDR3 coding DNA: TGCAGTGCTAGAAAAGGGGCGGAGGGGAAGCCCCAGCATTTT.

There are a few counts of this clonotype. The gene calls are TRBV5-1 and TRBJ1-6, with 8 bases fitting TRBD1. Germline trimming cut 5 bases from V and 5 bases from J; bases unmatched to any gene: 9. The germline V gene encodes CDR1 SGHRS and CDR2 YFSETQ. CDR3 length: 16 amino acids. CDR3 nucleotides: TGCGCCAGCAGGAGTGGACAGGGAGGCAATAATTCACCCCTCCACTTT. Residues: CASRSGQGGNNSPLHF.

This clonotype was recorded a few times. The chain recombines TRBV18 with TRBJ1-2, with a tentative D call TRBD1 (5 bases). V lost 3 bases and J 2 bases, leaving 13 bases between the germline ends. CDR3 length: 15 residues. CDR1 and CDR2 (germline): KGHSH, LQKENI. The CDR3 loop reads CASSPPGGRNYGYTF. CDR3 in DNA: TGTGCCAGCTCACCGCCGGGGGGAAGGAACTATGGCTACACCTTC.

Many counts were recorded for this clonotype. The CDR3 region is CASSLDFYGYTF. DNA for the CDR3: TGTGCCAGCAGCTTGGACTTCTATGGCTACACCTTC. J is TRBJ1-2 and V is TRBV7-9; D uncertain. The CDR3 spans 12 residues. Germline assignment: CDR1 SEHNR and CDR2 FQNEAQ (reference sequence). The V end was cut by 3 bases, the J end by 4 bases, with 6 bases between.

CDR3 coding DNA: TGCAGCGTTGTGGGGGGGAGCACAGATACGCAGTATTTT. This codes for CSVVGGSTDTQYF. V gene TRBV29-1 combines with J gene TRBJ2-3; 7 bases are shared with TRBD2. This CDR3 contains 13 residues. Germline lookup yields CDR1 SQVTM and CDR2 ANQGSEA. V lost 4 bases and J lost 0; bases outside the gene matches: 1.